The 19 T cell receptor beta chains below all came from one sample that was sequenced in a study of cytomegalovirus exposure and HLA in healthy donors. Primers for the PCR totalled 60 Vbeta and 13 Jbeta. TCRdb's table, derived via immunoSEQ multiplex PCR, lists solely in-frame clones and lacks some. The sample records over 120,000 clones, 78% being singletons. The source material was PBMCs. These receptors were obtained from a female donor in good health and CMV-seronegative.

The chain links TRBV13 to TRBJ2-3; TRBD1 matches at 10 bases. After removal of 4 bases from V and 8 bases from J, the junction contained 12 bases not matched to a gene. In germline, CDR1 is PRHDT, CDR2 FYEKMQ (reference sequence). This CDR3 comprises 16 residues. The CDR3 bases are TGTGCCAGCAGCTCCGGGACAGGGGAAATGAGGCGTACGCAGTATTTT. It is translated as CASSSGTGEMRRTQYF.

The chain couples TRBV7-8 to TRBJ1-2; D ambiguous. The length of the CDR3 is 12 residues. Per the germline V gene, CDR1 is SGHVS and CDR2 is FQNEAQ. Trimming shortened V by 5 bases and J by 5 bases, and 9 bases separated the two germline ends. The CDR3 reads CASSATDYGYTF. Written as DNA, the CDR3 is TGTGCCAGCAGCGCAACAGATTATGGCTACACCTTC.

This clone has only one observation. The V call is TRBV5-4, the J call TRBJ2-7; 10 bases agree with TRBD2. Per the germline V gene, CDR1 is SGHNT and CDR2 is YYREEE (reference sequence). Trimming cost V 2 bases and J 4 bases; bases outside gene matches: 6. The CDR3 runs 15 residues. The CDR3 nucleotides read TGTGCCAGCAGCTTTCCAGCGGGGGGGAAATACGAGCAGTACTTC. Translating gives CASSFPAGGKYEQYF. Full variable domain (rest looked up from reference TRBV5-4 and TRBJ2-7): ETGVTQSPTHLIKTRGQQVTLRCSSQSGHNTVSWYQQALGQGPQFIFQYYREEENGRGNFPPRFSGLQFPNYSSELNVNALELDDSALYLCASSFPAGGKYEQYFGPGTRLTVT.

This clone has only one observation. The V gene is TRBV9, the J gene TRBJ2-7, with TRBD1 matching 11 bases. Germline CDR1 SGDLS, CDR2 YYNGEE. This CDR3 is 19 amino acids long. Trimming at V came to 0 bases and at J to 2 bases, leaving 13 bases not matched to a gene. For the CDR3, the DNA is TGTGCCAGCAGCGTAGAGGGGAACCCTCCGGGACAGGGGGCCTACGAGCAGTACTTC. This sequence encodes CASSVEGNPPGQGAYEQYF.

This clone was found once. The gene calls are TRBV5-1 and TRBJ2-7; 12 positions match TRBD2. CDR1 is SGHRS and CDR2 is YFSETQ in the germline V gene. The V and J ends lost 4 bases and 4 bases, in that order; junction bases with no gene match: 18. The CDR3 extends over 19 amino acids. The CDR3 DNA reads as TGCGCCAGCAGCGGCGAGAACCTTCCTAGCGGGAGGGCTTCATACGAGCAGTACTTC. Translating gives CASSGENLPSGRASYEQYF.

This chain uses TRBV7-2 with TRBJ1-1, with TRBD1 matching 8 bases. Germline V gene sequence: CDR1 SGHTA, CDR2 FQGNSA. The CDR3 runs 16 residues. Trimming removed 1 base from V and 2 bases from J; junction bases left unmatched: 6. This chain's CDR3 is CASSLGQGAHNTEAFF. The CDR3 nucleotides are TGTGCCAGCAGCTTAGGGCAGGGGGCGCACAACACTGAAGCTTTCTTT.

Concerning this clone itself: Other nucleotide sequences from this sample produce the same CDR3. The rearrangement joins TRBV7-2 to TRBJ1-3, with 7 bases aligning to TRBD1. The CDR3 consists of 14 residues. CDR1 and CDR2 (germline): SGHTA, FQGNSA. V was clipped by 6 bases and J by 1 base; unmatched bases: 3. CDR3 DNA: TGTGCCAGCAGGTTGACAGGGTCTGGAAACACCATATATTTT. The encoded protein is CASRLTGSGNTIYF.

V and J are TRBV5-1 and TRBJ1-2; 10 bases line up with TRBD1. The germline gives CDR1 SGHRS, CDR2 YFSETQ. J was trimmed by 8 bases and V by 0 bases; bases with no gene match: 4. This CDR3 region has 14 residues. The chain's CDR3 is CASSLGQGAVGYTF. Here the CDR3 DNA reads TGCGCCAGCAGCTTGGGACAGGGGGCGGTCGGCTACACCTTC.

V usage is TRBV6-1 and J usage is TRBJ2-5, with D possibly matching TRBD2 (6 bases). The CDR3 is 11 residues long. From germline, CDR1 is MNHNS and CDR2 SASEGT. V shed 7 bases and J shed 7 bases, with 10 bases lying between them. In DNA, the CDR3 is TGTGCCAGCAATCTCGGGGGGACCCAGTACTTC. As protein: CASNLGGTQYF.

J is TRBJ1-2 and V is TRBV7-3; weak D call: TRBD1 (5 bases). Germline assignment: CDR1 SGHTA and CDR2 FQGTGA. Trimming shortened V by 4 bases and J by 6 bases, and 24 bases separated the two germline ends. The CDR3 is made up of 17 amino acids. The CDR3 nucleotides are TGTGCCAGCAGCTCAGGTTCGGGTATAGGGGCATTAGATGGCTACACCTTC. This encodes CASSSGSGIGALDGYTF.

The chain joins TRBV11-2 to TRBJ1-6; 7 bases are a match to TRBD1. The length of the CDR3 is 15 residues. V dropped 2 bases and J dropped 7; count of bases not matched to a gene: 5. Germline V lookup: CDR1 SGHAT, CDR2 FQNNGV. CDR3 loop: CASSLTRDSNSPLHF. Written as DNA, the CDR3 is TGTGCCAGCAGCTTAACCCGGGACAGCAATTCACCCCTCCACTTT.

The CDR3 bases are TGTGCCAGCAGCCTTAGCGGAAAAGAGACCCAGTACTTC. This sequence encodes CASSLSGKETQYF. This sequence joins TRBV9 and TRBJ2-5, with TRBD2 as a possible D gene (6 bases). Germline V gene sequence: CDR1 SGDLS, CDR2 YYNGEE. V lost 4 bases and J 3 bases, leaving 10 bases between the germline ends. CDR3 length: 13 amino acids.

The chain recombines TRBV19 with TRBJ1-5, with 8 bases aligning to TRBD1. Germline CDR1 reads LNHDA; CDR2 reads SQIVND (reference sequence). The V gene end was trimmed by 5 bases and the J gene end by 2 bases; junction bases not matched to a gene: 8. The CDR3 sequence is 16 residues long. The CDR3: CASSPDRGWGNQPQHF. The CDR3 nucleotides read TGTGCCAGTAGTCCAGACAGGGGCTGGGGCAATCAGCCCCAGCATTTT.

The rearrangement uses TRBV15 and TRBJ2-7; TRBD2 matches at 8 bases. V lost 8 bases to trimming and J lost 2 bases; unmatched junction nucleotides: 5. Germline assignment: CDR1 LNHNV and CDR2 YYDKDF (reference sequence). CDR3 length: 13 residues. CDR3 DNA: TGTGCCACCTCCAGCGGGGGACCCTACGAGCAGTACTTC. Its protein is CATSSGGPYEQYF.

This chain joins TRBV2 and TRBJ2-2; weak D call: TRBD2 (5 bases). Trimming removed 4 bases from V and 6 bases from J, with 12 bases in between. Germline V gives CDR1 SNHLY, CDR2 FYNNEI. This CDR3 spans 14 amino acids. DNA of the CDR3: TGTGCCAGCAGTGTTAGGGTGGGAGCCGGGGAGCTGTTTTTT. As protein: CASSVRVGAGELFF.

This clone came up a few times. This chain links TRBV6-6 with TRBJ1-4, with D perhaps matching TRBD1 (5 bases). The CDR3 extends over 14 amino acids. Germline V lookup: CDR1 MNHNY, CDR2 SVGAGI (reference sequence). The ends were cut back, 2 bases at V and 8 bases at J, with 12 bases in the middle. The CDR3 loop is CASSYEGASEKLFF. DNA of the CDR3: TGTGCCAGCAGTTACGAAGGGGCAAGCGAAAAACTGTTTTTT.

The J gene is TRBJ2-7, the V gene TRBV30; the D gene is possibly TRBD1 (6 bases). The CDR3 runs to 14 residues. The germline gives CDR1 GTSNPN, CDR2 SVGIG (reference sequence). Trimming cost V 2 bases and J 0 bases, with 11 bases left between them. CDR3 amino acids: CAWSFGTSSYEQYF. The DNA of the CDR3 is TGTGCCTGGAGTTTCGGGACAAGCTCCTACGAGCAGTACTTC.

The genes are TRBV29-1 and TRBJ2-3, with D maybe TRBD2 (6 bases). The CDR3 is 15 amino acids. Germline CDR1 reads SQVTM; CDR2 reads ANQGSEA. V lost 6 bases and J 2 bases, leaving 18 bases between the germline ends. The CDR3 DNA follows: TGCAGCGTCCGCCTGGTGGCGGGGCTCACAGATACGCAGTATTTT. It translates to CSVRLVAGLTDTQYF.

The chain employs TRBV10-3 and TRBJ2-5; D is possibly TRBD2 (7 bases). From germline, CDR1 is ENHRY and CDR2 SYGVKD. Trimming removed 10 bases at V and 1 base at J, with 16 bases between. There are 14 residues in the CDR3. The CDR3 coding sequence is TGTGCCACAGAAGGGGGGGGGTCCCAAGAGACCCAGTACTTC. Protein: CATEGGGSQETQYF.